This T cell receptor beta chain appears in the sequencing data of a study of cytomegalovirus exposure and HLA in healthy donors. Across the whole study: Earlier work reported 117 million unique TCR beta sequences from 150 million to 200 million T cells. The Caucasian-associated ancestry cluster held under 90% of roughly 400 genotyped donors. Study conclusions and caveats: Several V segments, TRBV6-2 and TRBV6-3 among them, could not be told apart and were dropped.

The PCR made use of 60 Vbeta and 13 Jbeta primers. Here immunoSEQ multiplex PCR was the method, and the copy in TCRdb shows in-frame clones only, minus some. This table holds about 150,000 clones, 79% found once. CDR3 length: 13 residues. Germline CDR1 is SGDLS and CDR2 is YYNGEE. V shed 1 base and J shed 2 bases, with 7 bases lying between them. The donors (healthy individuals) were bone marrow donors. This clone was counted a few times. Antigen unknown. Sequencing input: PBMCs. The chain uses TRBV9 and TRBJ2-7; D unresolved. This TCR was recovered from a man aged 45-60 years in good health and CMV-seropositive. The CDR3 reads CASSVSVTYEQYF. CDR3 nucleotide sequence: TGTGCCAGCAGCGTAAGCGTAACCTACGAGCAGTACTTC.